This record looks at one TCR beta chain sequence and its context. A much larger clone lies one base from this, so it may be a read error. The data are from a study of T cells in Graves' hyperthyroidism and ophthalmopathy. An absence of ophthalmopathy progression within 18 months meant stable Graves' hyperthyroidism. Those patients with uncontrolled infection, other autoimmune disease, pregnancy or lactation were excluded. V lost 6 bases and J 0 bases, leaving 9 bases between the germline ends. From germline, CDR1 is MNHEY and CDR2 SVGEGT. The CDR3 spans 14 residues. Amplification of TCR beta CDR3 regions was performed using RNA transcripts as template. Carried out on the TCR CDR3, a first-round RT-PCR used the HTBI primer set. TCRdb re-analysed the multiplex PCR reads in MiXCR, keeping a single row per CDR3 protein. The sample holds about 360,000 distinct CDR3 sequences; around 14% are singletons and the top ten take roughly 9.2%.

The specimen was blood. V gene TRBV6-2 or TRBV6-3 combines with J gene TRBJ1-3; unclear D gene. The TCR was taken from a woman between 18 and 30 years old with Graves' hyperthyroidism. CDR3 nucleotides: TGTGCCAGCAGACGCGGTGGCTCTGGAAACACCATATATTTT. Protein: CASRRGGSGNTIYF.